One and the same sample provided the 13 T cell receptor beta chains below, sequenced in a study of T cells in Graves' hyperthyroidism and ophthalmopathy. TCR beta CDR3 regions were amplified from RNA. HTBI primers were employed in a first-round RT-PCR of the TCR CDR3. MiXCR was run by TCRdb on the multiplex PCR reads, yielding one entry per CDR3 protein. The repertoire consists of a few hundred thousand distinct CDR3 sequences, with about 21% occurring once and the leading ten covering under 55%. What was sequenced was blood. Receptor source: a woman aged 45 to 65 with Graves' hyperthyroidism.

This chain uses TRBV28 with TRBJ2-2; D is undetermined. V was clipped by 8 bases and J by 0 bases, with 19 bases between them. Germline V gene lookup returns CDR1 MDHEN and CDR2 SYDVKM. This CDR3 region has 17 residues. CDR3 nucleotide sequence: TGTGCCAGCGCCCTATCGTTGGTACCACCGAACACCGGGGAGCTGTTTTTT. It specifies CASALSLVPPNTGELFF.

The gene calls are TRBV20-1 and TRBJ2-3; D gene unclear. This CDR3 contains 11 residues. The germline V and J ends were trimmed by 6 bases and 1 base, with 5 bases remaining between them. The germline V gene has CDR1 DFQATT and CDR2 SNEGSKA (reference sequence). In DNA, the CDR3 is TGCAGTGCAGGCCGCACAGATACGCAGTATTTT. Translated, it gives CSAGRTDTQYF.

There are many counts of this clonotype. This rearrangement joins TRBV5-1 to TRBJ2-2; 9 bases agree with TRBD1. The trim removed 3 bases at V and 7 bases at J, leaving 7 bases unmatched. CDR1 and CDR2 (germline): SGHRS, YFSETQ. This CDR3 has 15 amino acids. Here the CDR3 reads CASSSTQGAIGELFF. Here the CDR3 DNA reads TGCGCCAGCAGCTCCACACAGGGGGCAATCGGGGAGCTGTTTTTT.

CDR3 coding DNA: TGTGCCAGCAGCTTGACATTCACCCGAGGGAACAATGAGCAGTTCTTC. It is translated as CASSLTFTRGNNEQFF. The V and J genes are TRBV11-3 and TRBJ2-1; D possibly corresponds to TRBD2 (5 bases). There are 16 residues in the CDR3. CDR1 is SGHNT, CDR2 YENEEA, per germline. Trimming shortened V by 3 bases and J by 5 bases, and 17 bases separated the two germline ends.

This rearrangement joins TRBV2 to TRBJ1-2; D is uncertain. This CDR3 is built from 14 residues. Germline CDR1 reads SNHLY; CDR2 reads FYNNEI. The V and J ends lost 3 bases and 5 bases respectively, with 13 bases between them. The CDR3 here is CASSEPSIGYGYTF. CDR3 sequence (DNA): TGTGCCAGCAGTGAGCCCTCGATTGGGTATGGCTACACCTTC. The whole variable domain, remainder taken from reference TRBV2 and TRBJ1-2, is EPEVTQTPSHQVTQMGQEVILRCVPISNHLYFYWYRQILGQKVEFLVSFYNNEISEKSEIFDDQFSVERPDGSNFTLKIRSTKLEDSAMYFCASSEPSIGYGYTFGSGTRLTVV.

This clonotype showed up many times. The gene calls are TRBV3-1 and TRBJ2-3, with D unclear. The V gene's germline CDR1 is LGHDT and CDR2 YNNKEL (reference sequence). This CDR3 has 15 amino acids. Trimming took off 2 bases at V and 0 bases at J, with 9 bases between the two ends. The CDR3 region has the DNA TGTGCCAGCAGCCAACCGGACGTGAGCACAGATACGCAGTATTTT. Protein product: CASSQPDVSTDTQYF.

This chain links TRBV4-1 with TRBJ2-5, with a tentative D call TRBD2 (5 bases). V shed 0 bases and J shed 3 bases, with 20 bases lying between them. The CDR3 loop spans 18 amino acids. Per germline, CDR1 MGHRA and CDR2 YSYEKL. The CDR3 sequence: CASSQDPGLRAEEETQYF. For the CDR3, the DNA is TGCGCCAGCAGCCAAGATCCGGGCCTTCGAGCGGAGGAAGAGACCCAGTACTTC.

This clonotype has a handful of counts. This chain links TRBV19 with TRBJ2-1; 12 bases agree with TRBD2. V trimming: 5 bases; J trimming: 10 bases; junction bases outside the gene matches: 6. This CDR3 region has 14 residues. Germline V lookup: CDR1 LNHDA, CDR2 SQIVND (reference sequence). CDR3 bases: TGTGCCAGTAGTCCTAGCGGGAGGGCCGACGAGCAGTTCTTC. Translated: CASSPSGRADEQFF.

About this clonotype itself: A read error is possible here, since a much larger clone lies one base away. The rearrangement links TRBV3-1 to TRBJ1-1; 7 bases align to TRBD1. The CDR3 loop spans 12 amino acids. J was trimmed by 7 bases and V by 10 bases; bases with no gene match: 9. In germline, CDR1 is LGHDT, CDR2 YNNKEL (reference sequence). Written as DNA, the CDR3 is TGTGCCAACACCGCGACAGGGAGTGAAGCTTTCTTT. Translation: CANTATGSEAFF.

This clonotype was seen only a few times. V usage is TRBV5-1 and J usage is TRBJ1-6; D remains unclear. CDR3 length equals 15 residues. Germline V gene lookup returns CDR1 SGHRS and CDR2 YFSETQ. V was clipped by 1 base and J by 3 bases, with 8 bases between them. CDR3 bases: TGCGCCAGCAGCTTGTCTGACCACTATAATTCACCCCTCCACTTT. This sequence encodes CASSLSDHYNSPLHF. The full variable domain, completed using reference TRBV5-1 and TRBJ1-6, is KAGVTQTPRYLIKTRGQQVTLSCSPISGHRSVSWYQQTPGQGLQFLFEYFSETQRNKGNFPGRFSGRQFSNSRSEMNVSTLELGDSALYLCASSLSDHYNSPLHFGNGTRLTVT.

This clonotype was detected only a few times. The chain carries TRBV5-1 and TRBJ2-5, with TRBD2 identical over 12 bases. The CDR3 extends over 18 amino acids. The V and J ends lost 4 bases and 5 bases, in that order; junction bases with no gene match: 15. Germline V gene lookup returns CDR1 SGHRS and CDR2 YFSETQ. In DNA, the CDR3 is TGCGCCAGCAGCGTGGGGACTAGCGGGCGGACTGTTTCGGAGACCCAGTACTTC. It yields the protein CASSVGTSGRTVSETQYF.

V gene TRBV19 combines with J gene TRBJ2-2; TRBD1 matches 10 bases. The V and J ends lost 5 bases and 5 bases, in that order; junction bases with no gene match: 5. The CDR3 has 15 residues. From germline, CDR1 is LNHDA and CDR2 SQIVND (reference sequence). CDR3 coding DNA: TGTGCCAGTAGTTCCGGACAGGGGGAGACCGGGGAGCTGTTTTTT. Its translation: CASSSGQGETGELFF.

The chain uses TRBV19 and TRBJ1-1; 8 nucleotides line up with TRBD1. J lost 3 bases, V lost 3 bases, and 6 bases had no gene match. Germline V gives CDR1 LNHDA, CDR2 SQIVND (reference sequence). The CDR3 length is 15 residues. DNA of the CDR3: TGTGCCAGTAGTATTCTGGACAGGGATTACACTGAAGCTTTCTTT. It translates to CASSILDRDYTEAFF.